This entry lists 9 T cell receptor beta chains sequenced from one sample in a study of blood T cell repertoires in COVID-19. The repertoire was sequenced with immunoSEQ multiplex PCR; TCRdb's copy has only in-frame clones and lacks some. The table includes 200,000 to 250,000 clones, around 86% detected once. Material for sequencing was peripheral blood. These receptors came from a man aged 25 to 45 who had recovered from COVID-19.

The V call is TRBV28, the J call TRBJ1-5; 8 bases match TRBD1. Germline V gene lookup returns CDR1 MDHEN and CDR2 SYDVKM. The CDR3 spans 15 residues. The ends lost 6 bases at V and 9 bases at J; junction bases unmatched: 13. The DNA for the CDR3 is TGTGCCAGCAGCCCCCTGACAGGGGAGTCGTTGCCCCAGCATTTT. Encoded protein: CASSPLTGESLPQHF.

The rearrangement links TRBV11-2 to TRBJ2-5; TRBD2 aligns across 7 bases. This CDR3 has 15 amino acids. Trimming removed 5 bases from V and 2 bases from J; junction bases left unmatched: 8. Germline loops: CDR1 SGHAT, CDR2 FQNNGV. CDR3 in DNA: TGTGCCAGCAGCCCTTTACTAGCGAATCAAGAGACCCAGTACTTC. This gives the protein CASSPLLANQETQYF.

Regarding this clone: Given a far larger clone just one base away, this is likely a sequencing read error. The chain carries TRBV3-1 (or the pseudogene TRBV3-2) and TRBJ2-7; D is unresolved. This CDR3 is built from 11 residues. Germline lookup yields CDR1 LGHDT and CDR2 YNNKEL (reference sequence). The germline V and J ends were trimmed by 5 bases and 2 bases, with 4 bases remaining between them. The CDR3 bases are TGTGCCAGCAGCTCAACCTACGAGCAGTACTTC. Protein: CASSSTYEQYF.

The chain has TRBV4-1 and TRBJ2-4; D call uncertain. Looked up from germline, CDR1 is MGHRA and CDR2 is YSYEKL. Trimming stripped 1 base from V and 8 bases from J, with 12 bases between. The CDR3 covers 14 residues. CDR3 in amino acids: CASSQGTLRDIQYF. CDR3 DNA: TGCGCCAGCAGCCAAGGCACCCTCCGGGACATTCAGTACTTC.

The chain couples TRBV5-5 to TRBJ1-2; a possible D gene is TRBD1 (5 bases). Trimming cost V 2 bases and J 2 bases, with 19 bases left between them. The CDR3 sequence is 17 residues long. The V gene's germline CDR1 is SGHKS and CDR2 YYEKEE (reference sequence). The CDR3 nucleotides are TGTGCCAGCAGCTTTGTAGGGGTCCCCGGGCGGAACTATGGCTACACCTTC. Amino acid sequence: CASSFVGVPGRNYGYTF.

The rearrangement uses TRBV5-1 and TRBJ2-6; 9 positions match TRBD1. Germline CDR1 is SGHRS and CDR2 is YFSETQ. Unmatched junction bases numbered 12, after V lost 4 bases and J lost 1 base. This CDR3 is built from 19 residues. The CDR3 loop reads CASSLRTGGWVSGANVLTF. The CDR3 coding sequence is TGCGCCAGCAGCCTAAGAACAGGGGGCTGGGTTTCTGGGGCCAACGTCCTGACTTTC.

There are a few counts of this clone. The V and J genes are TRBV4-1 and TRBJ1-3; D uncertain. V was shortened by 1 base and J by 4 bases, with 17 bases between the two germline ends. The CDR3 runs to 17 residues. CDR1 is MGHRA and CDR2 is YSYEKL in the germline V gene. Here the CDR3 DNA reads TGCGCCAGCAGCCAAGGCGTGATGTTGAGGGCGGGAAACACCATATATTTT. Its translation: CASSQGVMLRAGNTIYF.

V is TRBV18 and J is TRBJ2-7, with 8 positions matching TRBD2. The junction had 13 bases not matched to a gene; V was cut back by 6 bases and J by 0 bases. In germline, CDR1 is KGHSH, CDR2 LQKENI. This CDR3 comprises 17 residues. The CDR3 protein is CASSLNRGGWSSYEQYV. In nucleotides, the CDR3 is TGTGCCAGCTCGCTCAACCGGGGGGGCTGGAGCTCCTACGAGCAGTACGTC.

The gene calls are TRBV6-5 and TRBJ1-1; 11 bases map to TRBD1. The CDR3 covers 12 residues. V dropped 6 bases and J dropped 9; count of bases not matched to a gene: 3. Germline V lookup: CDR1 MNHEY, CDR2 SVGAGI. CDR3 sequence reads: CASSRTGGKAFF. CDR3 in DNA: TGTGCCAGCAGCAGGACAGGGGGCAAAGCTTTCTTT.